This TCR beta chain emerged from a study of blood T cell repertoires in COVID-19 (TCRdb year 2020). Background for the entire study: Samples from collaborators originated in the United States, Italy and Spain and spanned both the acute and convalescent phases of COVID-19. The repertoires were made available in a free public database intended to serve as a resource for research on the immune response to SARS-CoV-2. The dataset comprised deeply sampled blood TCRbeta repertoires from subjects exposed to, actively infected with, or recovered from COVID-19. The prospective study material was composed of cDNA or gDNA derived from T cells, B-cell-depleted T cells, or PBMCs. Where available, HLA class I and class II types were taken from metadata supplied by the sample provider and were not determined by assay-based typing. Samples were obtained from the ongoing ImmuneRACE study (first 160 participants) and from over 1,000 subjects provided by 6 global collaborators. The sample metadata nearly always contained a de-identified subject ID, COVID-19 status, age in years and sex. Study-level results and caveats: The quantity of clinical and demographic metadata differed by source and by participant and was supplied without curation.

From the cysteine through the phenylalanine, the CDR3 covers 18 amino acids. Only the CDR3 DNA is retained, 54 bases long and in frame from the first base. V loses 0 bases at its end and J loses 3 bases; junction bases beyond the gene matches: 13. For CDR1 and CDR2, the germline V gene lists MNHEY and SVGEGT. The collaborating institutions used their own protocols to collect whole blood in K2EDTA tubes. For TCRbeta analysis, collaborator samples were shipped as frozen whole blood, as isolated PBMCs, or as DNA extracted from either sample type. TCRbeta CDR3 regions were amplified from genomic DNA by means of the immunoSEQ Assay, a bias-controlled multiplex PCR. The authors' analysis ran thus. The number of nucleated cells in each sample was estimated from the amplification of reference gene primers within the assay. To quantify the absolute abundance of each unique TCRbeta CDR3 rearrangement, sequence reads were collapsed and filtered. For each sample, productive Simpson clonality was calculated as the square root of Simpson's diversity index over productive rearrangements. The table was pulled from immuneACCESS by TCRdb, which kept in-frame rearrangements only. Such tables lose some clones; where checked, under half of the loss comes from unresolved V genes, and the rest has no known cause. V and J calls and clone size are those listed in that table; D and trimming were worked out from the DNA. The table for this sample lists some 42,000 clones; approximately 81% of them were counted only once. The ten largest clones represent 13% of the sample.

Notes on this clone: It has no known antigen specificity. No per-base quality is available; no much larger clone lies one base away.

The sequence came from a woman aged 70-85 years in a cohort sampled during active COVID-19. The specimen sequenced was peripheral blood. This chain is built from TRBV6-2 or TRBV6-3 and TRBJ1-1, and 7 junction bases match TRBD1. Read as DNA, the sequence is TGTGCCAGCAGTTACTCTGGGAAAATACAGGGGATCGACACTGAAGCTTTCTTT. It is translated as CASSYSGKIQGIDTEAFF.